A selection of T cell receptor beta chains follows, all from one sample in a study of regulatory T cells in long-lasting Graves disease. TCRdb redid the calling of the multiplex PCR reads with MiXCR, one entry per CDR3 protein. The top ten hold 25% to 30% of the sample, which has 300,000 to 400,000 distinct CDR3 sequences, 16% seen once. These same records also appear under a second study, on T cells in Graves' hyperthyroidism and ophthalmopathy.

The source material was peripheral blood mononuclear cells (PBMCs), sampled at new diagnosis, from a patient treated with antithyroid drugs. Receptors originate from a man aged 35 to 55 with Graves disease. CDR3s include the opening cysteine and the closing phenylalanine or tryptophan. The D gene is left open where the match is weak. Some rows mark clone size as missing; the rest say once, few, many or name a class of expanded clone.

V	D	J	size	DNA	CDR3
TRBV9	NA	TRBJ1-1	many	TGTGCCAGCAGCGTAGCTGGACGAAACACTGAAGCTTTCTTT	CASSVAGRNTEAFF
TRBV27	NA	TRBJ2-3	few	TGTGCCAGCAGTAAGGGACGCACAGATACGCAGTATTTT	CASSKGRTDTQYF
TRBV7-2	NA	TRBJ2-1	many	TGTGCCAGCAGCTTAGTGGGTCTAGTCTACAATGAGCAGTTCTTC	CASSLVGLVYNEQFF
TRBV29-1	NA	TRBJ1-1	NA	TGCAGCGTTGTAGCGGAGAACACTGAAGCTTTCTTT	CSVVAENTEAFF
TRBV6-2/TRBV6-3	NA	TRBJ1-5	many	TGTGCCAGCAGTTCCGGCGGGACCCGGGACAGCAATCAGCCCCAGCATTTT	CASSSGGTRDSNQPQHF
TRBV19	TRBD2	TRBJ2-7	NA	TGTGCCAGTAGTATACGTTCCGGGGGGACCTACGAGCAGTACTTC	CASSIRSGGTYEQYF
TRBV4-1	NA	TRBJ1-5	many	TGTGCCAGCAGCCAAACAGGGAGGAATCAGCCCCAGCATTTT	CASSQTGRNQPQHF
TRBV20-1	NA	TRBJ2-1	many	TGCAGTGCTCACATTCCAAGCCTCCTATCTGAGCAGTTCTTC	CSAHIPSLLSEQFF
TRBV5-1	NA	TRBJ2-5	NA	TGCGCCAGCAGCTTGTTTTCAAATCAAGAGACCCAGTACTTC	CASSLFSNQETQYF
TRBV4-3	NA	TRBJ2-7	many	TGCGCCAGCAGCCAAGATGCTTCTCCGGGAGTCTACGAGCAGTACTTC	CASSQDASPGVYEQYF